These T cell receptor beta chains were read from a single sample in a study of T cells after yellow fever vaccination. TCRdb independently ran MiXCR on the 5' RACE reads; one entry per CDR3 protein. The sample holds around 120,000 distinct CDR3 sequences, roughly 6.8% seen once. The sequenced sample was CD4+ T cells sorted from PBMCs, obtained approximately 40 days after the first yellow fever vaccination. The source of these receptors is a man aged 18 to 35 who received the YFV17D yellow fever vaccine. The CDR3 runs from the conserved cysteine through the conserved F or W. The order of the fields is V gene, clone size, J gene, D gene, CDR3 length, CDR3 protein, CDR3 DNA. D genes are given only for firm matches. Not every row has a clone size; where given, it reads once, few, many or a size class.

TRBV6-2/TRBV6-3	many	TRBJ1-5	TRBD1	15	CASSGRQGLNQPQHF	TGTGCCAGCAGCGGCCGACAGGGATTAAATCAGCCCCAGCATTTT
TRBV20-1	many	TRBJ2-2	TRBD2	14	CSAAAGTNTGELFF	TGCAGTGCTGCAGCGGGGACGAACACCGGGGAGCTGTTTTTT
TRBV28	many	TRBJ2-3	TRBD1	16	CASSPYQQGATDTQYF	TGTGCCAGCAGTCCTTATCAGCAGGGGGCCACAGATACGCAGTATTTT
TRBV7-2	NA	TRBJ1-5	NA	13	CASSFPGGQPQHF	TGTGCCAGCAGCTTTCCCGGCGGTCAGCCCCAGCATTTT
TRBV5-1	NA	TRBJ2-1	TRBD1	15	CASEDSGGPINEQFF	TGCGCCAGCGAAGATTCAGGGGGCCCTATCAATGAGCAGTTCTTC
TRBV7-6	many	TRBJ2-5	TRBD1	14	CASSPPTGVETQYF	TGTGCCAGCAGCCCTCCGACAGGGGTAGAGACCCAGTACTTC
TRBV7-6	few	TRBJ2-5	NA	13	CASSLGSWETQYF	TGTGCCAGCAGCTTAGGAAGTTGGGAGACCCAGTACTTC
TRBV5-1	few	TRBJ2-3	NA	15	CASSHGGPVGDTQYF	TGCGCCAGCAGCCACGGGGGGCCCGTTGGGGATACGCAGTATTTT
TRBV5-1	many	TRBJ2-3	TRBD1	16	CASSPWGTEGTDTQYF	TGCGCCAGCAGTCCATGGGGGACAGAGGGCACAGATACGCAGTATTTT
TRBV18	once	TRBJ2-6	NA	16	CASSAGAVSGANVLTF	TGTGCCAGCTCAGCCGGGGCCGTCTCTGGGGCCAACGTCCTGACTTTC
TRBV3-1	many	TRBJ2-2	NA	16	CASSQESGANTGELFF	TGTGCCAGCAGCCAAGAGTCGGGGGCGAACACCGGGGAGCTGTTTTTT
TRBV4-2	few	TRBJ2-2	TRBD2	17	CASSQEPSGGETGELFF	TGTGCCAGCAGCCAAGAACCTAGCGGGGGAGAAACCGGGGAGCTGTTTTTT
TRBV4-2	many	TRBJ2-6	NA	18	CASSQDPTVSSGANVLTF	TGTGCCAGCAGCCAAGATCCAACCGTAAGCTCTGGGGCCAACGTCCTGACTTTC
TRBV4-1	many	TRBJ2-1	NA	14	CASSVGGVYNEQFF	TGCGCCAGCAGCGTCGGGGGAGTCTACAATGAGCAGTTCTTC
TRBV28	NA	TRBJ2-3	TRBD1	16	CASSLTGGFSTDTQYF	TGTGCCAGCAGTTTGACAGGGGGCTTTAGCACAGATACGCAGTATTTT
TRBV7-2	NA	TRBJ2-7	TRBD1	14	CASSLNRGTYEQYF	TGTGCCAGCAGCTTAAACAGGGGTACCTACGAGCAGTACTTC
TRBV12-3/TRBV12-4	many	TRBJ1-4	NA	18	CASRRGDTPLATNEKLFF	TGTGCCAGCAGACGGGGGGACACACCGCTTGCAACTAATGAAAAACTGTTTTTT
TRBV5-1	many	TRBJ1-1	TRBD1	15	CASSFRGTVNTEAFF	TGCGCCAGCAGCTTCCGAGGGACAGTGAACACTGAAGCTTTCTTT
TRBV5-1	many	TRBJ1-2	TRBD1	15	CASSPTTGARRGYTF	TGCGCCAGCAGCCCAACGACAGGGGCGCGTCGTGGCTACACCTTC
TRBV20-1	many	TRBJ1-1	NA	14	CSARVDTSNTEAFF	TGCAGTGCTAGAGTGGACACCTCGAACACTGAAGCTTTCTTT
TRBV19	NA	TRBJ2-4	TRBD2	16	CASSVLAGLAKNIQYF	TGTGCCAGTAGTGTTTTAGCGGGGCTAGCCAAAAACATTCAGTACTTC
TRBV2	many	TRBJ1-2	NA	13	CASLDQHNYGYTF	TGTGCCAGCCTGGACCAACATAACTATGGCTACACCTTC
TRBV7-8	many	TRBJ1-4	TRBD1	15	CASSARGQGYEKLFF	TGTGCCAGCAGCGCACGAGGACAGGGGTATGAAAAACTGTTTTTT
TRBV7-6	many	TRBJ2-4	NA	15	CASSSGARIGNIQYF	TGTGCCAGCAGCTCGGGAGCCCGAATTGGGAACATTCAGTACTTC
TRBV7-6	many	TRBJ2-2	TRBD2	15	CASSPTGGRTGELFF	TGTGCCAGCAGCCCGACGGGGGGGAGGACCGGGGAGCTGTTTTTT
TRBV7-9	few	TRBJ1-1	NA	16	CASSLRGGPLGTEAFF	TGTGCCAGCAGCTTAAGGGGGGGGCCCCTGGGCACTGAAGCTTTCTTT
TRBV7-9	many	TRBJ1-5	NA	15	CASSRNTDSNQPQHF	TGTGCCAGCAGCCGTAATACAGATAGCAATCAGCCCCAGCATTTT
TRBV20-1	few	TRBJ1-3	NA	16	CCARDPKEGSGNTIYF	TGCTGTGCTAGAGATCCAAAGGAGGGCTCTGGAAACACCATATATTTT
TRBV5-1	many	TRBJ1-4	NA	14	CASSLGHENEKLFF	TGCGCCAGCAGCTTGGGACATGAAAATGAAAAACTGTTTTTT
TRBV5-1	few	TRBJ2-2	NA	13	CASSGGNTGELFF	TGCGCCAGCAGCGGGGGAAACACCGGGGAGCTGTTTTTT
TRBV18	NA	TRBJ2-2	NA	17	CASSSTGRREFTGELFF	TGTGCCAGCTCATCGACAGGCCGCAGGGAGTTCACCGGGGAGCTGTTTTTT
TRBV6-1	many	TRBJ2-2	NA	15	CASSEGAANTGELFF	TGTGCCAGCAGTGAAGGGGCAGCGAACACCGGGGAGCTGTTTTTT
TRBV20-1	many	TRBJ2-3	NA	15	CSAIPGRGRTDTQYF	TGCAGTGCTATCCCTGGGCGGGGGCGCACAGATACGCAGTATTTT
TRBV10-3	many	TRBJ1-5	NA	13	CAISGGRGQPQHF	TGTGCCATCAGTGGGGGGCGCGGTCAGCCCCAGCATTTT
TRBV4-1	many	TRBJ2-3	TRBD2	15	CASSLRGGSTDTQYF	TGCGCCAGCAGCTTACGGGGGGGAAGCACAGATACGCAGTATTTT
TRBV6-5	many	TRBJ1-1	NA	12	CASSPSGGAAFF	TGTGCCAGCAGCCCGTCGGGGGGTGCAGCTTTCTTT
TRBV9	NA	TRBJ2-1	NA	15	CASSPKLSLYNEQFF	TGTGCCAGCAGTCCGAAGCTTTCGCTTTACAATGAGCAGTTCTTC
TRBV5-1	many	TRBJ2-3	NA	17	CASSLSGSNSAGDTQYF	TGCGCCAGCAGCTTGAGTGGTAGTAATTCCGCAGGAGATACGCAGTATTTT
TRBV10-3	many	TRBJ2-2	NA	14	CAAWGEGRTGELFF	TGTGCCGCCTGGGGAGAGGGACGGACCGGGGAGCTGTTTTTT
TRBV6-5	many	TRBJ2-5	NA	14	CASSYGGAIETQYF	TGTGCCAGCAGTTATGGGGGGGCCATAGAGACCCAGTACTTC
TRBV24-1	many	TRBJ2-1	NA	15	CATSDLAAPYNEQFF	TGTGCCACCAGTGATCTTGCGGCTCCCTACAATGAGCAGTTCTTC